These T cell receptor beta chains were read from a single sample in a study of T cell responses to AZD1222 COVID-19 vaccine. Produced via immunoSEQ multiplex PCR; TCRdb's table is partial and in-frame only. The table includes roughly 130,000 clones, 86% detected once. The sequences come from peripheral blood, collected on day 0 of AZD1222 vaccination. The origin of the receptors is an adult in good health. The CDR3 runs from the conserved cysteine through the conserved F or W. Fields, in order: D gene, J gene, clone size, CDR3 length, V gene, CDR3 protein, CDR3 DNA. A D gene is named only where the DNA matches it firmly. Expanded clones get a size class; other rows say once, few or many, or leave the size out.

D: TRBD2
J: TRBJ2-2
size: .
length: 16
V: TRBV27
CDR3: CASRHSGGAVTGELFF
DNA: TGTGCCAGCAGACATAGCGGGGGGGCTGTCACCGGGGAGCTGTTTTTT

D: .
J: TRBJ2-4
size: .
length: 13
V: TRBV5-8
CDR3: CASSFPGVNIQYF
DNA: TGTGCCAGCAGCTTTCCAGGGGTAAACATTCAGTACTTC

D: .
J: TRBJ2-3
size: .
length: 16
V: TRBV11-2
CDR3: CASSLDMDTSTDTQYF
DNA: TGTGCCAGCAGCTTAGATATGGACACTAGCACAGATACGCAGTATTTT

D: .
J: TRBJ2-1
size: .
length: 14
V: TRBV6-5
CDR3: CASSFGDTGNEQFF
DNA: TGTGCCAGCAGCTTCGGGGACACAGGCAATGAGCAGTTCTTC

D: TRBD1
J: TRBJ1-1
size: .
length: 15
V: TRBV7-6
CDR3: CASSLEGGPRHEAFF
DNA: TGTGCCAGCAGCTTAGAAGGGGGCCCCCGTCATGAAGCTTTCTTT

D: TRBD1
J: TRBJ1-5
size: .
length: 15
V: TRBV28
CDR3: CASSRGQGAYQPQHF
DNA: TGTGCCAGCAGTCGAGGACAGGGGGCTTATCAGCCCCAGCATTTT

D: .
J: TRBJ1-2
size: .
length: 14
V: TRBV4-1
CDR3: CASSPSPGYYGYTF
DNA: TGCGCCAGCAGTCCAAGTCCCGGATACTATGGCTACACCTTC

D: TRBD2
J: TRBJ2-1
size: few
length: 14
V: TRBV13
CDR3: CASRSAAGVDEQFF
DNA: TGTGCCAGCAGAAGCGCAGCGGGGGTTGATGAGCAGTTCTTC

D: .
J: TRBJ2-3
size: .
length: 14
V: TRBV7-3
CDR3: CASSQRLSTDTQYF
DNA: TGTGCCAGCAGCCAAAGACTCAGCACAGATACGCAGTATTTT

D: .
J: TRBJ2-1
size: .
length: 12
V: TRBV29-1
CDR3: CSVEPDPNEQFF
DNA: TGCAGCGTTGAACCGGATCCCAATGAGCAGTTCTTC

D: .
J: TRBJ2-7
size: .
length: 13
V: TRBV28
CDR3: CASSLSQVGEQYF
DNA: TGTGCCAGCAGTTTATCTCAGGTCGGCGAGCAGTACTTC

D: TRBD1
J: TRBJ1-4
size: few
length: 15
V: TRBV19
CDR3: CASSPGQALNEKLFF
DNA: TGTGCCAGTAGTCCCGGACAGGCGCTTAATGAAAAACTGTTTTTT

D: TRBD2
J: TRBJ2-1
size: once
length: 14
V: TRBV5-1
CDR3: CASRRTSGTNEQFF
DNA: TGCGCCAGCAGGCGGACTAGCGGGACCAATGAGCAGTTCTTC

D: TRBD1
J: TRBJ1-5
size: .
length: 15
V: TRBV5-1
CDR3: CASSPGQGRDQPQHF
DNA: TGCGCCAGCAGCCCGGGACAGGGAAGGGATCAGCCCCAGCATTTT

D: TRBD1
J: TRBJ1-3
size: .
length: 14
V: TRBV7-9
CDR3: CASSGTVTGNTIYF
DNA: TGTGCCAGCAGCGGGACAGTAACTGGAAACACCATATATTTT

D: .
J: TRBJ1-2
size: .
length: 15
V: TRBV5-6
CDR3: CASSSLQADYYGYTF
DNA: TGTGCCAGCAGCTCCTTACAGGCCGACTACTATGGCTACACCTTC

D: TRBD1
J: TRBJ1-6
size: .
length: 12
V: TRBV27
CDR3: CASRTGNSPLHF
DNA: TGTGCCAGCAGGACAGGGAATTCACCCCTCCACTTT

D: .
J: TRBJ1-4
size: .
length: 14
V: TRBV11-2
CDR3: CASSFGATNEKLFF
DNA: TGTGCCAGCAGCTTCGGGGCTACTAATGAAAAACTGTTTTTT

D: .
J: TRBJ2-7
size: .
length: 14
V: TRBV5-6
CDR3: CASSFGKTPVEQYF
DNA: TGTGCCAGCAGCTTTGGAAAGACCCCCGTCGAGCAGTACTTC

D: TRBD2
J: TRBJ2-1
size: .
length: 17
V: TRBV7-3
CDR3: CASSPRVGLAANNEQFF
DNA: TGTGCCAGCAGTCCCAGGGTAGGACTAGCGGCAAACAATGAGCAGTTCTTC

D: TRBD1
J: TRBJ1-6
size: few
length: 17
V: TRBV6-2/TRBV6-3
CDR3: CASSYPERTGWNSPLHF
DNA: TGTGCCAGCAGTTACCCGGAAAGGACAGGGTGGAATTCACCCCTCCACTTT

D: .
J: TRBJ2-1
size: few
length: 12
V: TRBV7-9
CDR3: CASSVMWNEQFF
DNA: TGTGCCAGCAGCGTTATGTGGAATGAGCAGTTCTTC

D: TRBD1
J: TRBJ1-5
size: .
length: 16
V: TRBV10-3
CDR3: CAISDNRGYSNQPQHF
DNA: TGTGCCATCAGTGATAACAGGGGTTATAGCAATCAGCCCCAGCATTTT

D: TRBD1
J: TRBJ2-7
size: .
length: 14
V: TRBV19
CDR3: CASSSGQGRNEQYF
DNA: TGTGCCAGTAGTTCGGGACAGGGGAGGAACGAGCAGTACTTC

D: TRBD1
J: TRBJ1-5
size: .
length: 15
V: TRBV10-3
CDR3: CAIRAQGDPNQPQHF
DNA: TGTGCCATCAGGGCACAGGGGGATCCTAATCAGCCCCAGCATTTT

D: .
J: TRBJ1-2
size: .
length: 13
V: TRBV7-3
CDR3: CASSLDRMRGYTF
DNA: TGTGCCAGCAGCTTAGACCGCATGAGGGGCTACACCTTC

D: TRBD2
J: TRBJ2-2
size: .
length: 17
V: TRBV9
CDR3: CASSARTSGSSPGELFF
DNA: TGTGCCAGCAGCGCCCGAACTAGCGGAAGTTCTCCCGGGGAGCTGTTTTTT

D: .
J: TRBJ2-2
size: .
length: 16
V: TRBV2
CDR3: CASSDLETFGTGELFF
DNA: TGTGCCAGCAGTGATCTGGAAACGTTTGGCACCGGGGAGCTGTTTTTT

D: .
J: TRBJ1-3
size: .
length: 15
V: TRBV18
CDR3: CASSEALVSGNTIYF
DNA: TGTGCCAGCTCAGAAGCTCTCGTCTCTGGAAACACCATATATTTT

D: TRBD2
J: TRBJ2-2
size: few
length: 17
V: TRBV9
CDR3: CASSVGLAGRYTGELFF
DNA: TGTGCCAGCAGCGTAGGACTAGCGGGGAGATACACCGGGGAGCTGTTTTTT

D: TRBD1
J: TRBJ2-7
size: once
length: 14
V: TRBV18
CDR3: CASSLGQGFYEQYF
DNA: TGTGCCAGCTCCCTGGGACAGGGATTCTACGAGCAGTACTTC

D: .
J: TRBJ1-4
size: .
length: 14
V: TRBV6-5
CDR3: CASSQRQDHEKLFF
DNA: TGTGCCAGCAGCCAGAGACAGGACCATGAAAAACTGTTTTTT

D: .
J: TRBJ2-1
size: .
length: 16
V: TRBV5-4
CDR3: CASSSGGSRSYNEQFF
DNA: TGTGCCAGCAGCTCCGGTGGTTCCCGCTCCTACAATGAGCAGTTCTTC

D: TRBD1
J: TRBJ1-5
size: .
length: 14
V: TRBV19
CDR3: CASSGQGLNQPQHF
DNA: TGTGCCAGTTCGGGACAGGGCCTCAATCAGCCCCAGCATTTT

D: .
J: TRBJ2-5
size: .
length: 14
V: TRBV5-6
CDR3: CASSLFGREETQYF
DNA: TGTGCCAGCAGCTTGTTCGGCAGAGAAGAGACCCAGTACTTC